These T cell receptor beta chains were read from a single sample in a study of blood T cell repertoires in COVID-19. TCRdb's copy holds only in-frame clones and misses some; the assay was immunoSEQ multiplex PCR. Of around 80,000 clones listed, about 80% are singletons. What was sequenced was peripheral blood. These receptors all stem from a man aged 45-65 years with active or convalescent COVID-19. CDR3s include the opening cysteine and the closing phenylalanine or tryptophan. D genes are given only for firm matches. Clone size appears in some rows only: once, few, many, or a class for an expanded clone.

J,size,D,V,CDR3,DNA
TRBJ2-1,-,TRBD1,TRBV28,CASSLRTGTYNEQFF,TGTGCCAGCAGCTTACGGACAGGGACCTACAATGAGCAGTTCTTC
TRBJ2-5,-,TRBD2,TRBV7-6,CASSLRLASQAQYF,TGTGCCAGCAGCCTTCGACTAGCGTCTCAGGCCCAGTACTTC
TRBJ1-5,-,-,TRBV20-1,CSASSNRGEGSNQPQHF,TGCAGTGCTAGTTCGAACCGGGGGGAGGGGAGCAATCAGCCCCAGCATTTT
TRBJ1-2,-,-,TRBV18,CASSPQGPSQGGYTF,TGTGCCAGCTCACCCCAGGGGCCCAGTCAGGGTGGCTACACCTTC
TRBJ1-1,-,TRBD1,TRBV6-2/TRBV6-3,CASSPGQVNTEAFF,TGTGCCAGCAGCCCCGGACAGGTGAACACTGAAGCTTTCTTT
TRBJ2-5,-,TRBD2,TRBV6-5,CASTRGGFRETQYF,TGTGCCAGCACCCGGGGGGGCTTTCGAGAGACCCAGTACTTC
TRBJ1-5,-,TRBD1,TRBV7-2,CASSKGQGIGQPQHF,TGTGCCAGCAGTAAGGGACAGGGGATCGGTCAGCCCCAGCATTTT
TRBJ1-1,-,-,TRBV9,CASSPQGGTEAFF,TGTGCCAGCAGCCCTCAGGGTGGCACTGAAGCTTTCTTT
TRBJ2-5,once,TRBD1,TRBV25-1,CASSEVVGTEQETQYF,TGTGCCAGCAGTGAAGTCGTGGGGACAGAACAAGAGACCCAGTACTTC
TRBJ1-6,-,-,TRBV4-1,CASTPGASEASPLHF,TGCGCCAGCACCCCAGGAGCCTCGGAGGCTTCACCCCTCCACTTT
TRBJ2-1,-,TRBD2,TRBV7-3,CASSLKVTSGGPGEQFF,TGTGCCAGCAGCTTAAAGGTCACTAGCGGGGGGCCGGGTGAGCAGTTCTTC
TRBJ1-2,once,TRBD1,TRBV30,CAWNTGQSSNYGYTF,TGTGCCTGGAATACGGGACAGTCTTCTAACTATGGCTACACCTTC
TRBJ2-7,-,-,TRBV18,CASSPNERGFESEQYF,TGTGCCAGCTCACCCAATGAAAGAGGGTTTGAGAGCGAGCAGTACTTC
TRBJ2-7,-,TRBD2,TRBV7-9,CASSRTGLAGEQYF,TGTGCCAGCAGCCGGACGGGACTAGCGGGAGAGCAGTACTTC
TRBJ1-1,-,-,TRBV27,CASRGGTNTEAFF,TGTGCCAGCAGGGGGGGGACAAACACTGAAGCTTTCTTT
TRBJ2-3,-,TRBD2,TRBV6-2/TRBV6-3,CASSYRGSGGSTDTQYF,TGTGCCAGCAGTTACCGCGGTAGCGGGGGTAGCACAGATACGCAGTATTTT
TRBJ2-2,-,-,TRBV11-1,CASRRPRGSTGELFF,TGTGCCAGCAGGCGTCCGAGGGGGTCCACCGGGGAGCTGTTTTTT
TRBJ1-1,once,-,TRBV7-3,CASSPSGGNTEAFF,TGTGCCAGCAGCCCCTCCGGGGGAAACACTGAAGCTTTCTTT
TRBJ1-4,-,TRBD1,TRBV5-8,CASSLGDSSPANEKLFF,TGTGCCAGCAGCTTGGGGGACAGCTCCCCGGCTAATGAAAAACTGTTTTTT
TRBJ2-2,-,-,TRBV11-1,CASRTGGPGTGELFF,TGTGCCAGCAGGACCGGGGGACCGGGGACCGGGGAGCTGTTTTTT
TRBJ1-2,few,-,TRBV12-3/TRBV12-4,CASSVDSVRGYTF,TGTGCCAGCAGTGTTGACAGTGTGAGAGGCTACACCTTC
TRBJ1-6,-,TRBD1,TRBV12-3/TRBV12-4,CASRRQGDSPLHF,TGTGCCAGCAGACGACAGGGGGACTCACCCCTCCACTTT
TRBJ2-2,-,TRBD1,TRBV5-1,CASSFRDRALTGELFF,TGCGCCAGCAGCTTCCGGGACAGGGCCCTCACCGGGGAGCTGTTTTTT
TRBJ1-3,-,-,TRBV5-1,CASSLAAGAGNTIYF,TGCGCCAGCAGCTTGGCCGCGGGGGCTGGAAACACCATATATTTT
TRBJ1-2,-,-,TRBV29-1,CSAEEGGYGYTF,TGCAGCGCGGAAGAGGGTGGCTATGGCTACACCTTC
TRBJ2-5,once,-,TRBV18,CASSPPSGQETQYF,TGTGCCAGCTCACCACCGAGCGGACAAGAGACCCAGTACTTC
TRBJ2-7,-,TRBD1,TRBV5-1,CASSGTGDEQYF,TGCGCCAGCAGCGGGACAGGGGACGAGCAGTACTTC
TRBJ2-3,-,-,TRBV11-2,CASVRSYTQYF,TGTGCCAGCGTGAGGAGCTATACGCAGTATTTT
TRBJ1-6,-,TRBD1,TRBV6-6,CASSLEPTGLQDSPLHF,TGTGCCAGCAGTCTGGAGCCGACAGGGTTGCAGGATTCACCCCTCCACTTT
TRBJ1-4,-,-,TRBV3-1/TRBV3-2,CASSQEGEGYNEKLFF,TGTGCCAGCAGCCAAGAAGGGGAGGGATATAATGAAAAACTGTTTTTT
TRBJ1-1,-,-,TRBV2,CAGQTGLYTEAFF,TGTGCCGGGCAAACAGGGCTCTATACTGAAGCTTTCTTT
TRBJ2-5,-,-,TRBV5-8,CASSLTGLETQYF,TGTGCCAGCAGCTTGACAGGGTTGGAGACCCAGTACTTC
TRBJ2-5,-,TRBD2,TRBV7-2,CASSLGAGGETQYF,TGTGCCAGCAGCTTAGGGGCGGGGGGAGAGACCCAGTACTTC
TRBJ2-7,-,-,TRBV7-9,CASSFGDSEQYF,TGTGCCAGCAGCTTCGGTGATTCCGAGCAGTACTTC
TRBJ2-7,few,TRBD1,TRBV20-1,CSSQGAYEQYF,TGCAGTAGCCAGGGGGCCTACGAGCAGTACTTC
TRBJ2-4,-,TRBD2,TRBV12-3/TRBV12-4,CASRGLGWGIQYF,TGTGCCAGCAGGGGACTAGGGTGGGGCATTCAGTACTTC
TRBJ1-4,medium-sized,-,TRBV6-5,CASRQHGQMDEKLFF,TGTGCCAGCAGGCAACACGGACAGATGGATGAAAAACTGTTTTTT
TRBJ2-1,few,-,TRBV6-5,CASCRGSRSEQFF,TGTGCCAGCTGTAGGGGCAGTCGAAGTGAGCAGTTCTTC
TRBJ1-4,-,TRBD1,TRBV7-8,CASRQGATNEKLFF,TGTGCCAGCAGACAGGGGGCAACTAATGAAAAACTGTTTTTT